The T cell receptor (beta chain) under discussion was sequenced for a study of vaccination and CD4 T cells after COVID-19. Treatment specified: approximately 9-day PBMC culture with coronavirus spike peptide pools or control peptides (ViraFEST assay). From the unexposed donor, CD4+ T cells were collected ahead of the COVID-19 pandemic (2011-2018). The germline V gene has CDR1 MNHEY and CDR2 SMNVEV (reference sequence). The CDR3 is made up of 17 amino acids. V gave up 4 bases and J gave up 4 bases; unmatched junction bases: 11. This clonotype turned up a few times. Its target is unknown. The Oncomine TCR Beta short-read assay sequenced DNA from cultured CD4+ T cells. Using the QIAamp micro DNA kit, genomic DNA was extracted from the CD4+ T cells that had been cultured. TCRdb reprocessed the PCR reads via MiXCR and lists one record per CDR3 protein. Of roughly 7,600 distinct CDR3 sequences in the sample, roughly 30% were seen once.

This clonotype originated in a human donor in good health. Sequences were obtained from CD4+ T cells from blood, cultured in vitro. The chain employs TRBV27 and TRBJ2-1; 9 bases line up with TRBD2. For the CDR3, the DNA is TGTGCCAGCAGTTCGAGGAGGGGACTAGCACAGTACAATGAGCAGTTCTTC. Encoded protein: CASSSRRGLAQYNEQFF.